This entry concerns a single T cell receptor (beta chain). Its target is unknown. All donors with ophthalmopathy were recorded as having moderate-to-severe activity, CAS ≥3, NOSPECS ≥4 and a duration under 3 months. The evidence that diagnosis relied on was clinical symptoms, serum thyroxine, TRAb, thyroid ultrasound and orbital computed tomography. Between the trimmed V and J ends, which lost 5 bases and 0 bases, there was a span of 5 bases. This CDR3 contains 13 residues. CDR1 and CDR2 from the germline V gene are SEHNR and FQNEAQ (reference sequence). Scientists amplified the TCR beta CDR3 regions from RNA transcripts. First-round RT-PCR relied on HTBI primers, and a second-round multiplex PCR came next. MiXCR was run by TCRdb on the multiplex PCR reads, yielding one entry per CDR3 protein. The sample includes some 250,000 distinct CDR3 sequences, 45% of them seen just once. The source of the sample is a study of Graves' ophthalmopathy and Graves' hyperthyroidism.

Study results and limitations: Ophthalmopathy progression was predicted with roughly 68% sensitivity and 72% to 75% specificity. Distinction of ophthalmopathy from stable hyperthyroidism by a 13-signature model reached 87.88% sensitivity and 81.08% specificity.

The gene calls are TRBV7-9 and TRBJ1-5; D unresolved. The clonotype originates from an adult man with Graves' ophthalmopathy. Sequencing was performed on peripheral blood. The chain's CDR3 is CASSQDSNQPQHF. The DNA for the CDR3 is TGTGCCAGCAGCCAAGATAGCAATCAGCCCCAGCATTTT.